This T cell receptor (beta chain) was captured by sequencing in a study of technical replicates of blood from several donors. Assay used: immunoSEQ multiplex PCR; TCRdb lists only in-frame clones, some missing. The table records under 65,000 clones, 70% to 90% of them present only once. The germline CDR1 and CDR2 sequences are GTSNPN and SVGIG (reference sequence). The CDR3 contains 17 residues. V was pared by 3 bases and J by 3 bases, with 7 bases of the junction left unmatched. This receptor was obtained from a human donor in good health. Some clones in this sample may be carry-over from other donors' samples. Material for sequencing was PBMCs. This chain joins TRBV30 and TRBJ2-3, with 15 bases fitting TRBD2. The CDR3 here is CAWRLGTSGRLTDTQYF. CDR3 DNA sequence: TGTGCCTGGAGACTCGGGACTAGCGGGAGGTTGACAGATACGCAGTATTTT.